The present entry profiles one TCR beta chain with its context. Its antigen remains unidentified. Given a much more abundant clone one base away, this may be a read error. Trimming cost V 4 bases and J 4 bases, with 14 bases left between them. Germline CDR1 and CDR2: SGHRS and YFSETQ. The CDR3 sequence is 15 residues long. The source of the sample is a study of CD8 T cells in ankylosing spondylitis. General study results and limits: A motif of roughly 8 highly homologous TCR beta variants was seen as apparently characteristic of ankylosing spondylitis blood. Earlier literature documents some of the motif variants in reactive arthritis synovial fluid and blood. Disease-linked clones bore a CD8+ phenotype and were relatively rare in peripheral blood. Significant enrichment of disease-linked clones was reported in matched ankylosing spondylitis synovial fluid.

One entry per CDR3 protein, called by TCRdb with MiXCR from the 5' RACE reads. The sample shows 250,000 to 350,000 distinct CDR3 sequences, 15% to 20% of them seen only once. The J gene is TRBJ2-2, the V gene TRBV5-1; TRBD2 might be the D (6 bases). This clonotype originated in a male donor with ankylosing spondylitis or in good health (not recorded which). The specimen was blood, either unsorted or a sorted T cell fraction (not recorded which). CDR3 bases: TGCGCCAGCAGCAGCCGACTAGGGTGCACCGGGGAGCTGTTTTTT. Residues: CASSSRLGCTGELFF.